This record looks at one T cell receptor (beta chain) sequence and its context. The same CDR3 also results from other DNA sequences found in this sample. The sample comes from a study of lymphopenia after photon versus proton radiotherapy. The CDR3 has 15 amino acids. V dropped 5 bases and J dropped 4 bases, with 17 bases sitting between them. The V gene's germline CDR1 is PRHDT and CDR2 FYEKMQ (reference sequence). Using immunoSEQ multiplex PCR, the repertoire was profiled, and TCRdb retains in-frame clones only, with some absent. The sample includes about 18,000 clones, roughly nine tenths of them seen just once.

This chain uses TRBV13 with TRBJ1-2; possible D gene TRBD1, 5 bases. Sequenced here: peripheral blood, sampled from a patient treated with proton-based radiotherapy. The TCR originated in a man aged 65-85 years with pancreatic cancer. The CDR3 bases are TGTGCCAGCAGCGGTCGACCCAGGGCAATCTATGGCTACACCTTC. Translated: CASSGRPRAIYGYTF.